This T cell receptor (beta chain) was retrieved from a study of blood T cells in healthy people across ages (dated by TCRdb to between 2014 and 2016). Study-wide context: In model experiments, template switching captured roughly one uniquely barcoded TCR beta cDNA molecule for every two T cells. Using deep sequencing normalized with unique cDNA molecular identifiers, the study measured how TCR beta repertoire diversity changes with age. The donors were divided into four age groups: young (average around 17 years), middle-aged (approximately 39), aged (approximately 59) and long-lived (82). To avoid experimental bias, donors of different ages were spread randomly across the sequencing lanes. For two donors (one aged 18 to 30 and one aged 80 or older), the study analyzed two additional independent replicas of 1 million unique cDNA reads from the same blood draw.

Receptors were amplified or captured by 5' RACE. For sequencing, an Illumina HiSeq 2500 was employed. A second PCR of about 6 to 11 cycles was performed with a sample-barcoded 5' primer and a J-beta primer mix. A template-switch 5' adaptor carrying 12 random nucleotides introduced a unique molecular identifier onto each TCR beta cDNA molecule. Each sample yielded at least 2.5 million CDR3-containing paired-end reads. First-strand cDNA synthesis was performed from all RNA using the Mint cDNA synthesis kit, with priming by a TRBC-specific oligonucleotide. After uracil-DNA glycosylase treatment, a first 18-cycle PCR used universal primers M1SS and BC2_uni_R on all cDNA. Concerning the study's data processing: For normalization, 1 million high-quality reads, each with a distinct molecular identifier, were randomly selected from each sample. Reads with shared molecular identifiers were discarded instead of being binned into consensus sequences. CDR3 identification, clonotype clustering and error correction used MiTCR with a Q25 quality threshold and the strictest error-elimination algorithm. A nonparametric unseen species model with Euler transformation was used to estimate lower-bound total TCR beta diversity. TCRdb itself trimmed the public reads at Q25 with fastp, ran MiXCR and retained productive beta chains. CDR3 protein duplicates are merged, each entry listing the most common genes and DNA. The authors' filters were not applied to this entry. The sample table holds hundreds of thousands of distinct CDR3 sequences, of which approximately 53% were seen once. Around a quarter of the sample belongs to the ten largest clones.

Here is what the overall study found, with its caveats: Estimates of total diversity based on one million sequenced T cells were regarded as lower bounds and as underestimates. Bulk unsorted PBMC profiling prevented conclusive comparison of naive and antigen-experienced compartments. Because the CMV infection status of the donors was unknown, age-related changes in expanded clonotypes may potentially have been confounded. Observed TCR beta diversity per million T cells fell roughly linearly with age, and a significant reduction was already apparent by age approximately 41. A strong correlation was found between observed TCR beta diversity and the percentage of naive T cells measured by flow cytometry. The long-lived group showed more naive CD4+ T cells, fewer expanded clones and increased TCR diversity than the aged group, suggesting age selection.

For this clonotype: What antigen it recognizes has not been identified. Nothing much larger sits one base from this clone, and base qualities are not available.

The 39 donors, aged about 6 to 95 years, were systemically healthy Caucasian individuals from Russia. Approximately 9.3 milliliters of peripheral blood were collected from each donor into EDTA-treated Vacutainer tubes. Ficoll-Paque density-gradient centrifugation was used to isolate PBMCs, with at least 7 million per sample. Trizol reagent was used to extract total RNA from the PBMCs, yielding at least 5 micrograms per sample. Naive CD45RAhigh/CD27high T cell percentages were measured by flow cytometry on a PBMC aliquot from every donor. The sample comprised blood. The sequence derives from a man aged 35-49 years in good health.

The CDR3 reads as follows: CASSLSAARNQPQHF. The nucleotide sequence is TGTGCCAGCTCACTGTCTGCCGCTCGCAATCAGCCCCAGCATTTT. The chain links TRBV18 with TRBJ1-5; no D segment can be confidently identified. Inclusive of the bounding cysteine and phenylalanine, the CDR3 is 15 residues long. Left in the record is the CDR3 DNA by itself, 45 bases read in frame from the first base. Based on the germline V gene, the CDR1 and CDR2 sequences are KGHSH and LQKENI. Trimming removed 4 bases from V and 2 bases from J, leaving 12 bases between the germline ends.